This T cell receptor beta chain was captured by sequencing in a study of long-term antiretroviral therapy in people with HIV. The libraries were made with immunoSEQ v3.0 at survey level. TCRdb's copy holds only in-frame clones and misses some; the assay was immunoSEQ multiplex PCR. The table records approximately 7,900 clones, more than 65% of them present only once. Until DNA extraction, the samples held between about 0.85-11 million cryopreserved PBMC. This receptor was obtained from a man aged 35-49 years with HIV. This material consisted of unsorted PBMCs, taken 0.1 years after starting antiretroviral therapy.

The CDR3 here is CASRGEGTSTYEQYF. The DNA of the CDR3 is TGTGCCAGCAGGGGCGAAGGGACTTCTACCTACGAGCAGTACTTC. V gene TRBV2 combines with J gene TRBJ2-7, with D possibly being TRBD2 (6 bases). The CDR3 has 15 residues. Trimming took 6 bases from V and 2 from J, leaving 17 bases between them. The V gene's germline CDR1 is SNHLY and CDR2 FYNNEI. Variable domain in full (rest from reference TRBV2 and TRBJ2-7): EPEVTQTPSHQVTQMGQEVILRCVPISNHLYFYWYRQILGQKVEFLVSFYNNEISEKSEIFDDQFSVERPDGSNFTLKIRSTKLEDSAMYFCASRGEGTSTYEQYFGPGTRLTVT.